Each of the 26 T cell receptor beta chains below was sequenced from the same sample in a study of blood T cell repertoires in COVID-19. Data came from immunoSEQ multiplex PCR; TCRdb stores just in-frame clones and leaves some out. The data hold about 140,000 clones, with about four fifths observed a single time. Sequencing input: peripheral blood. The source is a woman aged 55-75 years with acute or convalescent COVID-19.

As DNA, the CDR3 is TGTGCCAGCAGCCCCCGGGCTAGCGGGAGAATCGATGAGCAGTTCTTC. It codes for CASSPRASGRIDEQFF. V usage is TRBV7-3 and J usage is TRBJ2-1; 10 positions agree with TRBD2. Germline CDR1 SGHTA, CDR2 FQGTGA. The CDR3 is made up of 16 amino acids. The V gene end was trimmed by 5 bases and the J gene end by 8 bases; junction bases not matched to a gene: 12.

The chain is built from TRBV11-3 and TRBJ1-6; 7 positions agree with TRBD1. There are 15 residues in the CDR3. The V gene end was trimmed by 3 bases and the J gene end by 7 bases; junction bases not matched to a gene: 6. CDR1 is SGHNT and CDR2 is YENEEA in the germline V gene. CDR3 in amino acids: CASSLDGTVNSPLHF. CDR3 sequence (DNA): TGTGCCAGCAGCTTGGACGGGACAGTGAATTCACCCCTCCACTTT.

The chain joins TRBV12-5 to TRBJ1-1; D might be TRBD1 (6 bases). CDR1 is LGHNT and CDR2 is FRNRAP in the germline V gene. Trimming removed 0 bases from V and 4 bases from J, with 15 bases in between. The CDR3 runs to 16 residues. The CDR3 here is CASGLVLGGQGTEAFF. The CDR3 nucleotides read TGTGCTAGTGGTTTGGTACTCGGGGGGCAAGGCACTGAAGCTTTCTTT.

The chain links TRBV27 to TRBJ2-4, with 11 bases identical to TRBD2. Germline V gene lookup returns CDR1 MNHEY and CDR2 SMNVEV (reference sequence). V gave up 7 bases and J gave up 3 bases; unmatched junction bases: 8. This CDR3 contains 16 residues. In DNA form, the CDR3 reads TGTGCCAGCACCCGACTAGCGGGATTAGGCAAAAACATTCAGTACTTC. It specifies CASTRLAGLGKNIQYF.

The rearrangement joins TRBV29-1 to TRBJ2-5, with 13 positions matching TRBD2. CDR3 length: 15 amino acids. Germline V gene lookup returns CDR1 SQVTM and CDR2 ANQGSEA. CDR3 coding DNA: TGCACTATTGATGGACTAGCGGGAGTTGAAGAGACCCAGTACTTC. It encodes CTIDGLAGVEETQYF.

This chain uses TRBV7-8 with TRBJ1-2, with D tentatively TRBD1 (6 bases). Germline V gene lookup returns CDR1 SGHVS and CDR2 FQNEAQ. The CDR3 loop spans 14 amino acids. Trimming cost V 5 bases and J 4 bases, with 14 bases left between them. CDR3 region: CASSLRDTFYGYTF. The CDR3 DNA sequence: TGTGCCAGCAGCCTCCGGGACACCTTCTATGGCTACACCTTC.

This clone appeared a single time. The genes are TRBV6-5 and TRBJ2-3, with a possible D match to TRBD1 (6 bases). The V end was cut by 8 bases, the J end by 6 bases, with 18 bases between. This CDR3 is 14 amino acids long. Germline CDR1 and CDR2: MNHEY and SVGAGI. CDR3 coding DNA: TGTGCCAGCGGTAACGTGGGGACAAGGGATACGCAGTATTTT. Translating it yields CASGNVGTRDTQYF.

This clone was observed a few times. The gene calls are TRBV30 and TRBJ2-2; 7 positions agree with TRBD1. Per the germline V gene, CDR1 is GTSNPN and CDR2 is SVGIG (reference sequence). The V gene end was trimmed by 2 bases and the J gene end by 6 bases; junction bases not matched to a gene: 0. This CDR3 region has 12 residues. CDR3 residues: CAWSRGPGELFF. The CDR3 nucleotides are TGTGCCTGGAGTAGGGGGCCCGGGGAGCTGTTTTTT.

The chain has TRBV7-2 and TRBJ2-3; 13 positions agree with TRBD2. The V gene end was trimmed by 5 bases and the J gene end by 4 bases; junction bases not matched to a gene: 6. The germline V gene encodes CDR1 SGHTA and CDR2 FQGNSA. CDR3 length: 16 residues. CDR3 amino acids: CASSQTSGRTSDTQYF. The CDR3 nucleotides are TGTGCCAGCAGCCAGACTAGCGGGAGGACGTCAGATACGCAGTATTTT.

This clone occurred once. The CDR3 nucleotides are TGTGCCAGCAGTTTTAGGAGGGGTGGCTACACCTTC. It translates to CASSFRRGGYTF. This chain joins TRBV28 and TRBJ1-2, with D tentatively TRBD1 (5 bases). The V end was cut by 3 bases, the J end by 7 bases, with 9 bases between. CDR1 is MDHEN, CDR2 SYDVKM, per germline. The CDR3 sequence is 12 residues long.

This chain joins TRBV7-9 and TRBJ2-7; TRBD2 matches 8 bases. CDR1 SEHNR and CDR2 FQNEAQ come from the germline V gene (reference sequence). The CDR3 is 16 amino acids. After removal of 11 bases from V and 7 bases from J, the junction contained 22 bases not matched to a gene. The CDR3 DNA sequence: TGTGCCGGGGGGCGTCAGTCAAGCGGGAGAGTGGGGGAGCAGTACTTC. Translation: CAGGRQSSGRVGEQYF.

This clone has a handful of counts. The chain is built from TRBV7-2 and TRBJ2-3; the match to TRBD1 covers 8 bases. CDR1 is SGHTA, CDR2 FQGNSA, per germline. V lost 5 bases and J lost 2; bases outside the gene matches: 3. There are 14 residues in the CDR3. This CDR3 reads CASSQGQVTDTQYF. Here the CDR3 DNA reads TGTGCCAGCAGCCAGGGACAGGTCACAGATACGCAGTATTTT.

The chain combines TRBV5-5 with TRBJ1-6, with D unclear. Germline CDR1 reads SGHKS; CDR2 reads YYEKEE (reference sequence). Trimming pared 4 bases from V and 7 bases from J, leaving 9 bases between. This CDR3 spans 13 amino acids. The CDR3 sequence is CASSSNRNSPLHF. The CDR3, as DNA: TGTGCCAGCAGCAGCAACAGAAATTCACCCCTCCACTTT. Full variable domain (outside the CDR3, taken from reference TRBV5-5 and TRBJ1-6): DAGVTQSPTHLIKTRGQQVTLRCSPISGHKSVSWYQQVLGQGPQFIFQYYEKEERGRGNFPDRFSARQFPNYSSELNVNALLLGDSALYLCASSSNRNSPLHFGNGTRLTVT.

The genes are TRBV30 and TRBJ1-3; 7 nucleotides align to TRBD1. The V gene's germline CDR1 is GTSNPN and CDR2 SVGIG (reference sequence). This CDR3 comprises 12 residues. The J segment lost 4 bases and the V segment lost 8 bases, leaving 5 bases of the junction unmatched. Here the CDR3 reads CAQGGSGNTIYF. The CDR3 coding sequence is TGTGCCCAGGGGGGTTCAGGAAACACCATATATTTT.

The CDR3 loop reads CASSQGLGIGDTEAFF. CDR3 coding DNA: TGTGCCAGCAGCCAGGGCCTTGGAATTGGCGACACTGAAGCTTTCTTT. V gene TRBV5-4 combines with J gene TRBJ1-1; weak D call: TRBD1 (5 bases). CDR3 length: 16 amino acids. Germline CDR1 reads SGHNT; CDR2 reads YYREEE (reference sequence). Trimming cost V 4 bases and J 3 bases, with 19 bases left between them.

As concerns this clone: The identical CDR3 is also encoded by other nucleotide sequences in the sample. The chain links TRBV18 to TRBJ2-3; D not resolved. This CDR3 spans 11 amino acids. The germline V gene has CDR1 KGHSH and CDR2 LQKENI. Trimming cost V 6 bases and J 6 bases, with 7 bases left between them. DNA of the CDR3: TGTGCCAGCTCTCCCCTGGATACGCAGTATTTT. It is translated as CASSPLDTQYF. Full variable domain (remainder filled in from reference TRBV18 and TRBJ2-3): NAGVMQNPRHLVRRRGQEARLRCSPMKGHSHVYWYRQLPEEGLKFMVYLQKENIIDESGMPKERFSAEFPKEGPSILRIQQVVRGDSAAYFCASSPLDTQYFGPGTRLTVL.

The chain carries TRBV12-3 or TRBV12-4 and TRBJ2-5, with 7 positions matching TRBD1. The CDR3 runs 12 residues. J gave up 5 bases and V 4 bases, and 1 base lay outside the gene matches. In nucleotides, the CDR3 is TGTGCCAGCAGTTGGGACAGTGAGACCCAGTACTTC. Translated, it gives CASSWDSETQYF.

The rearrangement links TRBV7-3 to TRBJ1-2; the match to TRBD1 covers 12 bases. The CDR3 has 14 residues. With V trimmed by 2 bases and J by 8 bases, 3 bases remained unmatched. CDR1 is SGHTA and CDR2 is FQGTGA in the germline V gene. The CDR3: CASSLYGTGGGYTF. The CDR3 DNA is TGTGCCAGCAGCTTATACGGGACAGGGGGCGGCTACACCTTC.

The chain recombines TRBV5-4 with TRBJ2-1; D unclear. CDR3 length equals 13 residues. Germline V gene lookup returns CDR1 SGHNT and CDR2 YYREEE (reference sequence). Trimming left V 4 bases short and J 8 bases short, with 13 bases between. CDR3 nucleotide sequence: TGTGCCAGCAGCGCGGCTATGACCGATGAGCAGTTCTTC. This gives the protein CASSAAMTDEQFF.

V is TRBV3-1 (or the pseudogene TRBV3-2) and J is TRBJ2-1, with TRBD2 matching over 10 bases. The CDR3 has 16 amino acids. With 3 bases clipped from V and 7 bases from J, the junction kept 9 bases outside the gene matches. CDR1 is LGHDT and CDR2 is YNNKEL in the germline V gene (reference sequence). The CDR3 reads CASSHTGTSVPNEQFF. In nucleotides, the CDR3 is TGTGCCAGCAGCCATACCGGGACTAGCGTACCAAATGAGCAGTTCTTC.

The V call is TRBV6-6, the J call TRBJ1-1; 8 positions agree with TRBD1. The CDR3 has 12 amino acids. The germline gives CDR1 MNHNY, CDR2 SVGAGI (reference sequence). V lost 7 bases to trimming and J lost 11 bases; unmatched junction nucleotides: 9. This CDR3 is CASTPGGVRAFF. CDR3 coding DNA: TGTGCCAGCACCCCAGGGGGCGTTCGGGCTTTCTTT.

The chain is built from TRBV5-4 and TRBJ2-1; 12 nucleotides agree with TRBD2. With V trimmed by 4 bases and J by 10 bases, 6 bases remained unmatched. The CDR3 covers 14 residues. Germline values: CDR1 SGHNT, CDR2 YYREEE (reference sequence). Here the CDR3 reads CASSASGRAGEQFF. CDR3 coding DNA: TGTGCCAGCAGCGCTAGCGGGAGGGCCGGGGAGCAGTTCTTC.

This clone has only a few counts. This sequence joins TRBV11-2 and TRBJ1-2; D is ambiguous. Germline CDR1 is SGHAT and CDR2 is FQNNGV. The length of the CDR3 is 14 residues. The V and J ends lost 3 bases and 5 bases respectively, with 13 bases between them. The CDR3 DNA sequence: TGTGCCAGCAGCTTCGGGGAGACTGCGTATGGCTACACCTTC. It encodes CASSFGETAYGYTF.

The chain links TRBV2 to TRBJ2-3; D remains unclear. CDR3 length equals 13 residues. Germline V gives CDR1 SNHLY, CDR2 FYNNEI. V was trimmed by 7 bases and J by 3 bases, leaving 11 bases between them. For the CDR3, the DNA is TGTGCCAGCACATCTGCTAGGACAGATACGCAGTATTTT. Its translation is CASTSARTDTQYF.

The chain recombines TRBV28 with TRBJ1-5; TRBD1 matches at 7 bases. Germline CDR1 is MDHEN and CDR2 is SYDVKM. The CDR3 spans 15 residues. Trimming at V came to 2 bases and at J to 3 bases, leaving 4 bases not matched to a gene. In DNA, the CDR3 is TGTGCCAGCAGTTTAGGCCAGGGGGTCAATCAGCCCCAGCATTTT. Amino acid sequence: CASSLGQGVNQPQHF.

V is TRBV5-4 and J is TRBJ1-6, with D unclear. Germline CDR1 SGHNT, CDR2 YYREEE (reference sequence). V lost 0 bases and J lost 14, with 18 bases in between. The CDR3 totals 15 residues. CDR3 amino acids: CASSLDPGLRFTLHF. The CDR3 nucleotides are TGTGCCAGCAGCTTGGACCCGGGGTTAAGATTCACCCTCCACTTT.